Listed below are T cell receptor beta chains from one sample, sequenced in a study of T cell repertoires in cytomegalovirus infection. TCRdb reprocessed the reads with MiXCR, giving one entry per CDR3 protein. The table records some 270,000 distinct CDR3 sequences, about a sixth of them present only once. The sample comprised CD8+ T cells from PBMCs. The receptors derive from a human donor in good health (CMV status not recorded). Some clones in this sample may be carry-over from other donors' samples. The CDR3 runs from the conserved cysteine through the conserved F or W. A D gene is named only where the DNA matches it firmly. Clone size is not always given. Where it is, it says once, few, many or a class for expanded clones.

>TRBJ1-6|TRBV11-2|many|-
CASSLQPPGSSYNSPLHF
TGTGCCAGCAGCTTACAACCCCCGGGAAGTTCCTATAATTCACCCCTCCACTTT
>TRBJ2-3|TRBV5-4|-|-
CASSLGSRTDTQYF
TGTGCCAGCAGCTTAGGGAGCCGGACAGATACGCAGTATTTT
>TRBJ2-1|TRBV7-9|-|-
CAVGRISTSSYNEQFF
TGTGCCGTTGGTAGGATTTCAACAAGCTCCTACAATGAGCAGTTCTTC
>TRBJ1-5|TRBV7-2|many|-
CASSLVGGGQTQPQHF
TGTGCCAGCAGCTTAGTGGGCGGGGGGCAGACTCAGCCCCAGCATTTT
>TRBJ2-1|TRBV7-9|many|TRBD2
CASSPPAGGAREQFF
TGTGCCAGCAGCCCCCCCGCGGGGGGTGCGAGGGAGCAGTTCTTC
>TRBJ2-1|TRBV4-1|-|-
CASSLSPGAPNNEQFF
TGCGCCAGCAGCCTCAGCCCGGGGGCCCCCAACAATGAGCAGTTCTTC
>TRBJ1-2|TRBV2|-|TRBD1
CARHAGGSDYGYTF
TGTGCCAGGCACGCAGGGGGTTCGGACTATGGCTACACCTTC
>TRBJ2-2|TRBV7-8|many|TRBD2
CASRELAGDTGELFF
TGTGCCAGCAGGGAACTAGCGGGGGACACCGGGGAGCTGTTTTTT
>TRBJ1-5|TRBV20-1|-|TRBD1
CSAEGQGDQPQHF
TGCAGTGCTGAGGGACAGGGGGATCAGCCCCAGCATTTT
>TRBJ2-7|TRBV12-3/TRBV12-4|few|TRBD1
CASSWDRSPSGEQYF
TGTGCCAGCAGTTGGGACAGATCGCCGTCGGGTGAGCAGTACTTC
>TRBJ2-5|TRBV4-2|few|-
CASSQGNIAMETQYF
TGTGCCAGCAGCCAAGGGAACATAGCGATGGAGACCCAGTACTTC
>TRBJ2-3|TRBV7-6|many|-
CASSLAGAITDTQYF
TGTGCCAGCAGCTTAGCAGGGGCTATCACAGATACGCAGTATTTT
>TRBJ2-7|TRBV6-1|many|TRBD1
CASSIGQGQAYEQYF
TGTGCCAGCAGCATCGGACAGGGCCAAGCCTACGAGCAGTACTTC
>TRBJ2-7|TRBV4-3|-|TRBD2
CASSQALAESYEQYF
TGCGCCAGCAGCCAAGCCCTAGCGGAGTCCTACGAGCAGTACTTC
>TRBJ1-5|TRBV19|-|-
CASSIYPNRDINQPQHF
TGTGCCAGTAGTATCTACCCCAACCGGGACATCAATCAGCCCCAGCATTTT
>TRBJ1-1|TRBV6-6|few|TRBD1
CASSHPWGDSTEAFF
TGTGCCAGCAGTCACCCGTGGGGGGACAGCACTGAAGCTTTCTTT
>TRBJ2-7|TRBV7-9|-|TRBD1
CASSSGRDRPYEQYF
TGTGCCAGCAGCTCTGGCCGGGACAGACCATACGAGCAGTACTTC
>TRBJ2-7|TRBV7-2|many|-
CASSLAVMTAVGSYEQYF
TGTGCCAGCAGCTTAGCGGTGATGACAGCGGTGGGGTCCTACGAGCAGTACTTC
>TRBJ1-2|TRBV7-8|few|-
CASSLAITGIGGGYTF
TGTGCCAGCAGCTTAGCGATCACGGGCATCGGGGGTGGCTACACCTTC
>TRBJ2-7|TRBV4-3|-|TRBD1
CASSPDRVSYEQYF
TGCGCCAGCAGCCCGGACAGGGTTTCCTACGAGCAGTACTTC
>TRBJ1-1|TRBV28|-|TRBD1
CASSLATGGWTEAFF
TGTGCCAGCAGTTTAGCGACAGGGGGCTGGACTGAAGCTTTCTTT
>TRBJ2-3|TRBV7-9|-|-
CASSPRGDTQYF
TGTGCCAGCAGCCCCCGGGGAGATACGCAGTATTTT
>TRBJ2-2|TRBV28|many|-
CASSLLENTGELFF
TGTGCCAGCAGTCTGTTGGAGAACACCGGGGAGCTGTTTTTT
>TRBJ2-5|TRBV6-6|few|-
CASSYDEGNRQETQYF
TGTGCCAGCAGTTACGACGAGGGAAACAGGCAAGAGACCCAGTACTTC
>TRBJ2-7|TRBV20-1|few|TRBD1
CSARIRGMSDEQYF
TGCAGTGCTAGAATCAGGGGGATGTCCGACGAGCAGTACTTC
>TRBJ1-1|TRBV9|few|-
CASSVPHSDQVNTEAFF
TGTGCCAGCAGCGTCCCCCATTCAGACCAGGTGAACACTGAAGCTTTCTTT
>TRBJ2-7|TRBV5-6|few|-
CASSSTEGRSSYEQYF
TGTGCCAGCAGCTCAACCGAGGGACGTAGCTCCTACGAGCAGTACTTC
>TRBJ1-5|TRBV2|many|-
CASSEASGDRQPQHF
TGTGCCAGCAGTGAAGCATCAGGGGACCGTCAGCCCCAGCATTTT
>TRBJ2-1|TRBV29-1|many|TRBD1
CSVEEQGAYNEQFF
TGCAGCGTTGAAGAACAGGGGGCCTACAATGAGCAGTTCTTC
>TRBJ1-5|TRBV4-1|-|-
CASSQEPQQYNQPQHF
TGCGCCAGCAGCCAAGAGCCTCAACAGTACAATCAGCCCCAGCATTTT
>TRBJ2-1|TRBV20-1|-|-
CSARGGPHNEQFF
TGCAGTGCTAGGGGGGGCCCCCACAATGAGCAGTTCTTC
>TRBJ2-7|TRBV7-2|many|TRBD1
CASSPAGQGYEQYF
TGTGCCAGCAGCCCCGCGGGACAGGGTTACGAGCAGTACTTC
>TRBJ1-4|TRBV9|few|TRBD1
CASSVGGQRNEKLFF
TGTGCCAGCAGCGTAGGGGGACAGCGAAATGAAAAACTGTTTTTT
>TRBJ1-1|TRBV7-9|-|-
CASSLAGRYSMNTEAFF
TGTGCCAGCAGCTTAGCCGGCAGATACTCGATGAACACTGAAGCTTTCTTT
>TRBJ2-7|TRBV20-1|few|-
CSASSSTYEQYF
TGCAGTGCTAGTTCATCCACCTACGAGCAGTACTTC
>TRBJ2-1|TRBV7-9|many|TRBD1
CASRPGQGGNEQFF
TGTGCCAGCAGGCCGGGACAGGGGGGGAATGAGCAGTTCTTC
>TRBJ2-7|TRBV5-6|many|-
CASSWSGRAYEQYF
TGTGCCAGCAGCTGGAGCGGCAGGGCCTACGAGCAGTACTTC
>TRBJ1-5|TRBV28|few|-
CASSTAGNNQPQHF
TGTGCCAGCAGTACAGCAGGTAACAATCAGCCCCAGCATTTT
>TRBJ2-3|TRBV19|-|-
CASSIVFYTDTQYF
TGTGCCAGTAGTATTGTCTTCTACACAGATACGCAGTATTTT
>TRBJ2-7|TRBV6-2/TRBV6-3|many|-
CASSYSTGSSYEQYF
TGTGCCAGCAGTTACTCGACGGGGTCCTCCTACGAGCAGTACTTC
>TRBJ2-7|TRBV12-3/TRBV12-4|many|-
CASSRDGDSYEQYF
TGTGCCAGCAGTAGGGACGGCGACTCCTACGAGCAGTACTTC
>TRBJ2-3|TRBV12-3/TRBV12-4|few|TRBD2
CASSRTSGGIDTQYF
TGTGCCAGCAGCCGGACTAGCGGGGGGATAGATACGCAGTATTTT
>TRBJ1-2|TRBV7-8|many|-
CASSLWGGYGYTF
TGTGCCAGCAGCTTATGGGGGGGGTATGGCTACACCTTC
>TRBJ2-7|TRBV6-1|-|-
CASSREQGSYEQYF
TGTGCCAGCAGTCGGGAACAGGGCTCCTACGAGCAGTACTTC
>TRBJ2-1|TRBV7-9|few|-
CASSLVQGGPYNEQFF
TGTGCCAGCAGCTTAGTCCAGGGGGGCCCTTACAATGAGCAGTTCTTC
>TRBJ1-1|TRBV11-2|-|TRBD1
CASSFRTGEMDTEAFF
TGTGCCAGCAGCTTCAGGACAGGGGAGATGGACACTGAAGCTTTCTTT
>TRBJ2-1|TRBV28|-|-
CASRHRQALFDNEQFF
TGTGCCAGCAGACATCGACAGGCTCTATTCGACAATGAGCAGTTCTTC
>TRBJ2-5|TRBV7-2|many|-
CASSLPTISGETQYF
TGTGCCAGCAGCTTACCTACTATATCTGGAGAGACCCAGTACTTC
>TRBJ1-2|TRBV6-6|-|-
CASSYSQGRDGYTF
TGTGCCAGCAGTTACTCGCAGGGGCGCGATGGCTACACCTTC
>TRBJ2-5|TRBV7-6|-|-
CASSLGFGARETQYF
TGTGCCAGCAGCTTAGGGTTCGGGGCGAGGGAGACCCAGTACTTC
>TRBJ2-5|TRBV11-2|many|TRBD2
CASSLDLRGSLETQYF
TGTGCCAGCAGCTTAGATTTGCGGGGGAGTTTGGAGACCCAGTACTTC
>TRBJ1-2|TRBV19|many|-
CASSTTGPNGYTF
TGTGCCAGTAGTACAACCGGGCCGAATGGCTACACCTTC
>TRBJ2-3|TRBV7-8|many|TRBD2
CASSLAPGTSGGKGTDTQYF
TGTGCCAGCAGCTTAGCACCCGGGACTAGCGGGGGGAAAGGGACAGATACGCAGTATTTT